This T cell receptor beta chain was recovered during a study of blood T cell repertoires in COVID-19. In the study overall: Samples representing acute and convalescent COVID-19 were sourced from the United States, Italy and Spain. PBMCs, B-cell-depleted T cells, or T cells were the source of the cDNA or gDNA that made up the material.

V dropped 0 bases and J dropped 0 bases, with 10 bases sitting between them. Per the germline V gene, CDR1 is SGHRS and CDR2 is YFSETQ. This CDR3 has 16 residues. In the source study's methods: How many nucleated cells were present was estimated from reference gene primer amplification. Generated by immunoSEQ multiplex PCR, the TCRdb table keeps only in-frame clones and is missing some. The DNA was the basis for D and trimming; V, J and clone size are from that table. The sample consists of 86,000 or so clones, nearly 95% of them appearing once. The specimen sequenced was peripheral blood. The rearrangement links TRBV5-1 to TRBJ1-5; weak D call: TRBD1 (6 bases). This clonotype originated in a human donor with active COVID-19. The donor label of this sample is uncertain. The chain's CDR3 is CASSLAGGDSNQPQHF. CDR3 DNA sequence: TGCGCCAGCAGCTTGGCGGGGGGCGATAGCAATCAGCCCCAGCATTTT.